The 25 T cell receptor beta chains in this list originate from one sample, sequenced in a study of control samples from healthy donors and cancer patients. The repertoire was sequenced with immunoSEQ multiplex PCR; TCRdb's copy has only in-frame clones and lacks some. This table holds about 100,000 clones, about 89% found once. Sequenced material: blood. These receptor sequences come from a man under 40 in good health.

The chain is built from TRBV6-4 and TRBJ1-1; no reliable D call. There are 11 residues in the CDR3. Looked up from germline, CDR1 is MRHNA and CDR2 is SNTAGT. Trimming pared 6 bases from V and 10 bases from J, leaving 12 bases between. CDR3 coding DNA: TGTGCCAGCAGAAGGACCTATGGAGCTTTCTTT. Its protein product is CASRRTYGAFF.

This chain connects TRBV19 to TRBJ2-3; D call uncertain. Trimming pared 2 bases from V and 2 bases from J, leaving 5 bases between. CDR1 and CDR2 from the germline V gene are LNHDA and SQIVND (reference sequence). The CDR3 runs to 13 residues. CDR3: CASSIPPTDTQYF. In DNA form, the CDR3 reads TGTGCCAGTAGTATACCGCCCACAGATACGCAGTATTTT. The variable domain in full, completed from reference TRBV19 and TRBJ2-3, reads DGGITQSPKYLFRKEGQNVTLSCEQNLNHDAMYWYRQDPGQGLRLIYYSQIVNDFQKGDIAEGYSVSREKKESFPLTVTSAQKNPTAFYLCASSIPPTDTQYFGPGTRLTVL.

CDR3 coding DNA: TGTGCCAGCAGTTCCGTATCGACAGGAAACTATGGCTACACCTTC. This encodes CASSSVSTGNYGYTF. This sequence joins TRBV6-6 and TRBJ1-2; D may be TRBD1 (6 bases). V lost 4 bases and J lost 2, with 14 bases in between. Germline values: CDR1 MNHNY, CDR2 SVGAGI (reference sequence). The CDR3 runs 15 residues.

A single count supports this clone. V and J are TRBV4-1 and TRBJ2-5; 10 bases match TRBD1. Trimming at V came to 3 bases and at J to 1 base, leaving 8 bases not matched to a gene. Germline assignment: CDR1 MGHRA and CDR2 YSYEKL. The CDR3 consists of 17 residues. The chain's CDR3 is CASSHDPRDRGQETQYF. The CDR3 DNA sequence: TGCGCCAGCAGCCACGACCCTAGGGACAGGGGCCAAGAGACCCAGTACTTC.

DNA for the CDR3: TGTGCCAGCAGCCAAACGTCACTAGCGGGGTGGGGTGAGCAGTTCTTC. The encoded protein is CASSQTSLAGWGEQFF. The chain is built from TRBV9 and TRBJ2-1; TRBD2 matches 10 bases. This CDR3 has 16 amino acids. Trimming took 4 bases from V and 9 from J; bases not matched to a gene: 13. The germline V gene has CDR1 SGDLS and CDR2 YYNGEE.

The chain couples TRBV24-1 to TRBJ2-5; 7 bases align to TRBD2. Germline V gives CDR1 KGHDR, CDR2 SFDVKD. This CDR3 region has 16 residues. Germline trimming cut 1 base from V and 1 base from J; bases unmatched to any gene: 5. Here the CDR3 reads CATSDFGREGQETQYF. The CDR3 DNA follows: TGTGCCACCAGTGATTTCGGAAGGGAGGGCCAAGAGACCCAGTACTTC.

This clone has only one observation. The chain links TRBV5-1 to TRBJ2-1; D uncertain. Germline CDR1 SGHRS, CDR2 YFSETQ. The length of the CDR3 is 12 residues. The germline V and J ends were trimmed by 0 bases and 10 bases, with 8 bases remaining between them. CDR3 nucleotides: TGCGCCAGCAGCTTGGCAGATACGGAGCAGTTCTTC. Amino acids: CASSLADTEQFF.

In its sample, this clone was seen a few times. The chain links TRBV28 to TRBJ1-6, with 9 bases that match TRBD1. CDR3 length: 14 residues. V shed 5 bases, J shed 7 bases, and the junction held 3 bases outside the gene matches. From germline, CDR1 is MDHEN and CDR2 SYDVKM. The CDR3 loop reads CASSGTGPNSPLHF. The DNA of the CDR3 is TGTGCCAGCAGTGGGACAGGGCCCAATTCACCCCTCCACTTT.

This clone appeared once. The rearrangement links TRBV11-3 to TRBJ1-1; TRBD1 agrees at 7 bases. The length of the CDR3 is 14 residues. The V and J ends lost 2 bases and 1 base, in that order; junction bases with no gene match: 1. Per germline, CDR1 SGHNT and CDR2 YENEEA. CDR3 sequence: CASSLTGANTEAFF. CDR3 in DNA: TGTGCCAGCAGCTTAACAGGGGCGAACACTGAAGCTTTCTTT.

The chain links TRBV6-5 to TRBJ2-7; D is possibly TRBD2 (7 bases). CDR1 and CDR2 (germline): MNHEY, SVGAGI. Trimming shortened V by 7 bases and J by 3 bases, and 16 bases separated the two germline ends. This CDR3 spans 14 amino acids. The CDR3: CASTPRGGGYEQYF. Written as DNA, the CDR3 is TGTGCCAGCACCCCGCGGGGAGGGGGCTACGAGCAGTACTTC.

The rearrangement links TRBV7-2 to TRBJ2-7; 7 positions match TRBD1. CDR3 size: 13 residues. Trimming cost V 5 bases and J 5 bases; bases outside gene matches: 6. Looked up from germline, CDR1 is SGHTA and CDR2 is FQGNSA. The CDR3 spells CASSPDRVNEQYF. The CDR3 DNA sequence: TGTGCCAGCAGCCCCGACAGGGTCAACGAGCAGTACTTC.

The CDR3 DNA reads as TGTGCCAGCAGCCCTTATCTCGGGAGCAGGGATAGGGTCACTGAAGCTTTCTTT. It yields the protein CASSPYLGSRDRVTEAFF. The genes are TRBV7-3 and TRBJ1-1; D might be TRBD1 (5 bases). Germline CDR1 SGHTA, CDR2 FQGTGA. The CDR3 covers 18 residues. V was pared by 5 bases and J by 4 bases, with 26 bases between. Full variable domain (remainder filled in from reference TRBV7-3 and TRBJ1-1): GAGVSQTPSNKVTEKGKYVELRCDPISGHTALYWYRQSLGQGPEFLIYFQGTGAADDSGLPNDRFFAVRPEGSVSTLKIQRTERGDSAVYLCASSPYLGSRDRVTEAFFGQGTRLTVV.

The chain links TRBV30 to TRBJ1-2; 10 bases agree with TRBD1. The CDR3 covers 12 residues. J was trimmed by 8 bases and V by 5 bases; bases with no gene match: 5. Germline CDR1 GTSNPN, CDR2 SVGIG (reference sequence). The CDR3 DNA sequence: TGTGCCTGGGGAGGGACAGGGGAAGGCTACACCTTC. As protein: CAWGGTGEGYTF. Looking up the rest from reference TRBV30 and TRBJ1-2 gives the full variable domain: SQTIHQWPATLVQPVGSPLSLECTVEGTSNPNLYWYRQAAGRGLQLLFYSVGIGQISSEVPQNLSASRPQDRQFILSSKKLLLSDSGFYLCAWGGTGEGYTFGSGTRLTVV.

This rearrangement joins TRBV24-1 to TRBJ2-4; 8 bases align to TRBD1. V was pared by 4 bases and J by 5 bases, with 9 bases of the junction left unmatched. The CDR3 has 16 residues. In germline, CDR1 is KGHDR, CDR2 SFDVKD. The CDR3 here is CATSDPSGQGQNIQYF. CDR3 bases: TGTGCCACCAGTGACCCCTCTGGACAGGGACAAAACATTCAGTACTTC.

This rearrangement joins TRBV6-5 to TRBJ1-5; D not certain. Germline CDR1 reads MNHEY; CDR2 reads SVGAGI. Trimming took 7 bases from V and 4 from J, leaving 8 bases between them. This CDR3 comprises 12 residues. CDR3 loop: CASNTGNQPQHF. The CDR3 nucleotides are TGTGCCAGCAATACGGGAAATCAGCCCCAGCATTTT.

The V and J genes are TRBV7-2 and TRBJ1-2; D unresolved. Germline V gives CDR1 SGHTA, CDR2 FQGNSA. The V and J ends lost 5 bases and 4 bases respectively, with 20 bases between them. There are 16 residues in the CDR3. Here the CDR3 reads CASSLVSSVFSYGYTF. The CDR3 nucleotides read TGTGCCAGCAGCCTCGTTTCGTCGGTTTTTTCCTATGGCTACACCTTC.

About this clone itself: A read error may produce the germline difference seen at one junction end. The V and J genes are TRBV2 and TRBJ1-1; D gene unclear. The CDR3 spans 13 residues. Germline V gene sequence: CDR1 SNHLY, CDR2 FYNNEI. CDR3 sequence: CASRTSLNAEAFF. The CDR3 bases are TGTGCCAGCAGGACAAGCCTGAACGCTGAAGCTTTCTTT.

V and J are TRBV30 and TRBJ2-2; 9 positions agree with TRBD2. CDR1 and CDR2 from the germline V gene are GTSNPN and SVGIG (reference sequence). The CDR3 consists of 14 residues. The V segment lost 3 bases and the J segment 4 bases; nucleotides outside the gene matches: 3. Here the CDR3 reads CAWRTSGTTGELFF. The CDR3 DNA reads TGTGCCTGGAGGACTAGCGGCACCACCGGGGAGCTGTTTTTT. The variable domain in full, with the rest retrieved from reference TRBV30 and TRBJ2-2, is SQTIHQWPATLVQPVGSPLSLECTVEGTSNPNLYWYRQAAGRGLQLLFYSVGIGQISSEVPQNLSASRPQDRQFILSSKKLLLSDSGFYLCAWRTSGTTGELFFGEGSRLTVL.

Concerning this clone: The sample contains more than one DNA sequence encoding this CDR3. This chain connects TRBV6-5 to TRBJ1-1, with D unresolved. V lost 2 bases and J 2 bases, leaving 6 bases between the germline ends. The CDR3 runs to 13 residues. CDR1 MNHEY and CDR2 SVGAGI come from the germline V gene. CDR3: CASSYGKNTEAFF. CDR3 sequence (DNA): TGTGCCAGCAGTTACGGGAAAAACACTGAAGCTTTCTTT.

This chain uses TRBV6-5 with TRBJ2-7, with 7 nucleotides matching TRBD1. With V trimmed by 6 bases and J by 4 bases, 9 bases remained unmatched. The CDR3 consists of 14 residues. The germline V gene has CDR1 MNHEY and CDR2 SVGAGI. Here the CDR3 reads CASRKPGQSYEQYF. Written as DNA, the CDR3 is TGTGCCAGCAGAAAACCGGGACAGAGTTACGAGCAGTACTTC.

This clone was found once. The rearrangement joins TRBV4-3 to TRBJ2-7; tentatively, D is TRBD1 (6 bases). CDR1 is LGHNA, CDR2 YSLEER, per germline. The CDR3 spans 13 residues. V lost 3 bases and J 3 bases, leaving 9 bases between the germline ends. CDR3 amino acids: CASSHRTDYEQYF. CDR3 coding DNA: TGCGCCAGCAGCCACCGGACAGACTACGAGCAGTACTTC.

The V call is TRBV30, the J call TRBJ1-5, with 9 positions matching TRBD1. V dropped 1 base and J dropped 5; count of bases not matched to a gene: 6. This CDR3 region has 15 residues. CDR1 GTSNPN and CDR2 SVGIG come from the germline V gene (reference sequence). The CDR3 sequence: CAWSAGQGSDQPQHF. Written as DNA, the CDR3 is TGTGCCTGGAGTGCAGGACAGGGGAGTGATCAGCCCCAGCATTTT.

The J gene is TRBJ2-5, the V gene TRBV19; 9 positions match TRBD1. Trimming cost V 3 bases and J 4 bases; bases outside gene matches: 9. CDR1 and CDR2 (germline): LNHDA, SQIVND (reference sequence). There are 16 residues in the CDR3. The CDR3 bases are TGTGCCAGTAGTATGGGACAGGGACGAATTCGAGAGACCCAGTACTTC. It yields the protein CASSMGQGRIRETQYF. The full variable domain, with the rest looked up from reference TRBV19 and TRBJ2-5, is DGGITQSPKYLFRKEGQNVTLSCEQNLNHDAMYWYRQDPGQGLRLIYYSQIVNDFQKGDIAEGYSVSREKKESFPLTVTSAQKNPTAFYLCASSMGQGRIRETQYFGPGTRLLVL.

This clone has just one count. This chain joins TRBV6-2 or TRBV6-3 and TRBJ1-2, with a possible D match to TRBD1 (5 bases). Germline V lookup: CDR1 MNHEY, CDR2 SVGEGT. The CDR3 totals 17 residues. Trimming took off 2 bases at V and 8 bases at J, with 24 bases between the two ends. CDR3 region: CASSYRLSPPDKSGYTF. CDR3 DNA sequence: TGTGCCAGCAGTTACCGACTAAGCCCCCCGGACAAGAGCGGCTACACCTTC.

The V call is TRBV5-1, the J call TRBJ2-1, with 14 bases identical to TRBD2. There are 17 residues in the CDR3. Germline V gene sequence: CDR1 SGHRS, CDR2 YFSETQ. Unmatched junction bases numbered 8, after V lost 0 bases and J lost 9 bases. DNA of the CDR3: TGCGCCAGCAGCTTGGCGGGACTAGCGGGAGATGAGGTTGAGCAGTTCTTC. Residues: CASSLAGLAGDEVEQFF.